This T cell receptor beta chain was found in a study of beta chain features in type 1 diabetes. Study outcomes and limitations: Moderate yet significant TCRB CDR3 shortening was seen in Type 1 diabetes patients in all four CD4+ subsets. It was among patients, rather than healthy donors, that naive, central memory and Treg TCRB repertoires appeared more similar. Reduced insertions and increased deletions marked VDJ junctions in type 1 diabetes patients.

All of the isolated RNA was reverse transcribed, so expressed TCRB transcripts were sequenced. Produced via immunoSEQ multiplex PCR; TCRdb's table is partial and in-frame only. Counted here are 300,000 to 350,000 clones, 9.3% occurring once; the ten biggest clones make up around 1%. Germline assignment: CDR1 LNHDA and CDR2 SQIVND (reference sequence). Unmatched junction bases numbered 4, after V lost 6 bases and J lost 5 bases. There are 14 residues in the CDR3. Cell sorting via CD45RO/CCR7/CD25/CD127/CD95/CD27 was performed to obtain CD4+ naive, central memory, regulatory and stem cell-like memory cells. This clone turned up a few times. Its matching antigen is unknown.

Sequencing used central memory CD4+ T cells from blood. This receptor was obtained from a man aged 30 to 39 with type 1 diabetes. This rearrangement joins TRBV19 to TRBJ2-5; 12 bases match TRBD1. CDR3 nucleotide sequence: TGTGCCAGTAGCGGGACAGGGGGCGCGGAGACCCAGTACTTC. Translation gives CASSGTGGAETQYF.